This TCR beta chain was observed in a study of T cell clones after liver transplantation. Study findings and constraints: In two subjects, few donor cells limited the measurable donor-reactive repertoire.

This table comes from immunoSEQ multiplex PCR, and its TCRdb copy is limited to in-frame clones, with some not included. In the table there are roughly 100,000 clones, around 86% of which are singletons. The CDR3 covers 16 residues. Trimming shortened V by 3 bases and J by 2 bases, and 13 bases separated the two germline ends. Germline CDR1 reads WNHNN; CDR2 reads SYGVQD (reference sequence). This clone was picked up one time. Its antigen is still unknown. The rearrangement uses TRBV10-1 and TRBJ2-2, with D possibly matching TRBD2 (5 bases). The source of this sequence is a human donor who received a liver transplant. The sample consisted of CD4+ T cells from blood, taken before liver transplant. CDR3 in DNA: TGCGCCAGCAGTGATATCTGGAGCGGAAACACCGGGGAGCTGTTTTTT. Amino acid sequence: CASSDIWSGNTGELFF.